This T cell receptor (beta chain) stems from a study of regulatory T cells in long-lasting Graves disease. In the study overall: For under 3 months, newly diagnosed Graves' patients had been taking antithyroid drugs.

Time point denoted: newly diagnosed GD, antithyroid drugs for less than 3 months. Following extraction of RNA from PBMCs, that RNA was used to make the TCR library. This clonotype was seen many times. One junction end disagrees with the germline gene, perhaps due to a read error. The CDR3 runs to 14 residues. Per the germline V gene, CDR1 is SEHNR and CDR2 is FQNEAQ (reference sequence). With iRepertoire HTBI primers and Arm-PCR of CDR3 regions, TCR beta libraries were built. TCRdb recomputed calls from the multiplex PCR reads with MiXCR, one row per CDR3 protein. Here the sample spans 400,000 to 500,000 distinct CDR3 sequences, 13% to 15% being singletons. This sample also belongs to another study, concerning T cells in Graves' hyperthyroidism and ophthalmopathy.

The rearrangement uses TRBV7-9 and TRBJ2-7; D is undetermined. The source of this sequence is a woman aged 45-65 years with Graves disease. This specimen consisted of peripheral blood mononuclear cells (PBMCs), obtained at new diagnosis, from a patient treated with antithyroid drugs. CDR3 coding DNA: TGTGCCAGCAGTTTAGTGGCGACAACGGGCGAGCAGTACTTC. Translated, it gives CASSLVATTGEQYF.